The next 8 T cell receptor beta chains were all read from a single sample in a study of CXCR3-negative and CXCR3-positive naive CD8 T cells. The authors prepared UMI-labeled TRB cDNA libraries by 5' RACE. Reanalyzing the 5' RACE reads, TCRdb keeps one entry per CDR3 protein, without DNA. This sample lists 50,000 to 75,000 distinct CDR3 sequences; its ten largest clones have approximately 0.43%. Sample: naive CXCR3- CD8+ T cells from blood. The subset was: CD45RO-CCR7+CD27+CD95- naive CD8+ T cells lacking CXCR3 (TNR3-). These receptors originate from a human donor in good health. Some clones in this sample may be carry-over from other donors' samples.

The chain employs TRBV7-2 and TRBJ2-5; TCRdb proposes TRBD1, but this gene call is untestable without DNA. The germline V gene has CDR1 SGHTA and CDR2 FQGNSA. The CDR3 extends over 14 amino acids. This CDR3 is CASKPGVNQETQYF.

The V call is TRBV5-1, the J call TRBJ2-3. The CDR3 has 13 amino acids. Germline V CDR1 and CDR2: SGHRS, YFSETQ. CDR3 sequence reads: CASSPRSGDTQYF.

V and J are TRBV5-5 and TRBJ2-7; TCRdb indicates TRBD2, and absent DNA this call remains unverified. This CDR3 contains 16 residues. Germline assignment: CDR1 SGHKS and CDR2 YYEKEE (reference sequence). CDR3 sequence reads: CASSPKDRPPPYEQYF.

J is TRBJ2-3 and V is TRBV7-2; with no DNA, the TCRdb D assignment of TRBD2 cannot be verified. This CDR3 spans 17 amino acids. The germline V gene encodes CDR1 SGHTA and CDR2 FQGNSA. The CDR3 spells CASTARTSGGITDTQYF.

The chain is built from TRBV5-1 and TRBJ1-1; TCRdb gives TRBD1 as the D gene, but with no DNA this cannot be confirmed. The germline CDR1 and CDR2 sequences are SGHRS and YFSETQ. The CDR3 totals 18 residues. CDR3 sequence reads: CASSLPGQGARIATEAFF.

J is TRBJ2-2 and V is TRBV14; TCRdb lists TRBD2, though no DNA is available to test this call. CDR1 SGHDN and CDR2 FVKESK come from the germline V gene. This CDR3 spans 16 amino acids. This CDR3 is CASSQGWQGLTGELFF.

The J gene is TRBJ1-1, the V gene TRBV7-6; as DNA is missing, the TRBD1 call by TCRdb cannot be tested. CDR3 length: 14 amino acids. CDR1 SGHVS and CDR2 FNYEAQ come from the germline V gene. This chain's CDR3 is CASRPIRGMTEAFF. The whole variable domain, remainder taken from reference TRBV7-6 and TRBJ1-1, is GAGVSQSPRYKVTKRGQDVALRCDPISGHVSLYWYRQALGQGPEFLTYFNYEAQQDKSGLPNDRFSAERPEGSISTLTIQRTEQRDSAMYRCASRPIRGMTEAFFGQGTRLTVV.

This chain links TRBV6-5 with TRBJ2-1; absent DNA, TCRdb's TRBD1 call cannot be checked. This CDR3 region has 14 residues. CDR1 and CDR2 (germline): MNHEY, SVGAGI. The CDR3 loop is CASSYSRTYNEQFF.